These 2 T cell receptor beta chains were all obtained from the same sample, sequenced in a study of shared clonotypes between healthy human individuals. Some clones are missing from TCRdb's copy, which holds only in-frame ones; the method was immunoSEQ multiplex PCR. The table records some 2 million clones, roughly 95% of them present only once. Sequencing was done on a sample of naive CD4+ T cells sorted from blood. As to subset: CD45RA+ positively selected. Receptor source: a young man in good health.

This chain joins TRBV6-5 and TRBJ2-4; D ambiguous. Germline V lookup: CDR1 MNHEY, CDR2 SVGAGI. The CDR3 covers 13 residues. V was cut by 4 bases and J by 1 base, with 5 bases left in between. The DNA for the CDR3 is TGTGCCAGCAGTTCCGCGGCCAAAAACATTCAGTACTTC. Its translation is CASSSAAKNIQYF.

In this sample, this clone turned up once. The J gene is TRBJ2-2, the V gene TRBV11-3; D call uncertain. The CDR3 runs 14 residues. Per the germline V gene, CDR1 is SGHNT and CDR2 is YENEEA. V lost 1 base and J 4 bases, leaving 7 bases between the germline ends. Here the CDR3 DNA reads TGTGCCAGCAGCTTAGTCGGCTCCACCGGGGAGCTGTTTTTT. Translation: CASSLVGSTGELFF.